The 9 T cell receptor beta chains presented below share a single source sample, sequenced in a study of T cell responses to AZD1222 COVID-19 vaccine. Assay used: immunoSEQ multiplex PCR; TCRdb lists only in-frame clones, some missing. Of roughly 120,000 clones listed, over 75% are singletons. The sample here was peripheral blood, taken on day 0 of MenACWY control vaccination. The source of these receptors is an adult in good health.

The CDR3 here is CASSFPGSQETQYF. Written as DNA, the CDR3 is TGCGCCAGCAGTTTTCCAGGATCACAAGAGACCCAGTACTTC. This chain uses TRBV5-1 with TRBJ2-5; D gene uncertain. Looked up from germline, CDR1 is SGHRS and CDR2 is YFSETQ. V dropped 5 bases and J dropped 2 bases, with 13 bases sitting between them. This CDR3 region has 14 residues.

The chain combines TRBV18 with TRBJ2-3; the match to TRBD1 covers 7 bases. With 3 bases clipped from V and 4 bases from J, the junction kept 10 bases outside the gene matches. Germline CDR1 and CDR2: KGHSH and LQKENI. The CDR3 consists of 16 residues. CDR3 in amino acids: CASSPRLAQGADTQYF. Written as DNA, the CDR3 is TGTGCCAGCTCACCTCGGCTTGCTCAGGGGGCAGATACGCAGTATTTT.

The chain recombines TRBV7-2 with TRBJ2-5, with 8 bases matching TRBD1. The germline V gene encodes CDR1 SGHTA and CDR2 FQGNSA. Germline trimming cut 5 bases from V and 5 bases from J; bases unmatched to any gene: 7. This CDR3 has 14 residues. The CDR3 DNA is TGTGCCAGCAGCCCAGGGGGCAGGTTTGAGACCCAGTACTTC. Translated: CASSPGGRFETQYF.

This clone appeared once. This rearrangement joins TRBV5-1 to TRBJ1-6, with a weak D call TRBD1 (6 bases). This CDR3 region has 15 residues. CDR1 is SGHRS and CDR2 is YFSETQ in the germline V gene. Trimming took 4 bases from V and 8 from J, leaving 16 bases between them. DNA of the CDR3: TGCGCCAGCAGCCTGTGGGGGGCTGATGATTCACCCCTCCACTTT. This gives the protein CASSLWGADDSPLHF. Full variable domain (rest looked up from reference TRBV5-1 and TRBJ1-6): KAGVTQTPRYLIKTRGQQVTLSCSPISGHRSVSWYQQTPGQGLQFLFEYFSETQRNKGNFPGRFSGRQFSNSRSEMNVSTLELGDSALYLCASSLWGADDSPLHFGNGTRLTVT.

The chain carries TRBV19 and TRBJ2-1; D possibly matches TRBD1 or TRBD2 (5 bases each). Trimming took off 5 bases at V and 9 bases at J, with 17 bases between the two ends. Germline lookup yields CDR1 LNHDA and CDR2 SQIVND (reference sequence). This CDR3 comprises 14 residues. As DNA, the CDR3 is TGTGCCAGTAGTCCGTGGGACCCCTTGAGTGAGCAGTTCTTC. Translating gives CASSPWDPLSEQFF.

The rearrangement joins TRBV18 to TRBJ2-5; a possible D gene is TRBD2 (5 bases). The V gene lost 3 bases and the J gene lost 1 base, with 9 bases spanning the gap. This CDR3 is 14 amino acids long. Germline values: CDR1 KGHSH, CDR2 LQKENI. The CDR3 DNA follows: TGTGCCAGCTCACCCTCTAGCCCCCAAGAGACCCAGTACTTC. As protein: CASSPSSPQETQYF. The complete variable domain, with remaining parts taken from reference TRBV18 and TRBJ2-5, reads NAGVMQNPRHLVRRRGQEARLRCSPMKGHSHVYWYRQLPEEGLKFMVYLQKENIIDESGMPKERFSAEFPKEGPSILRIQQVVRGDSAAYFCASSPSSPQETQYFGPGTRLLVL.

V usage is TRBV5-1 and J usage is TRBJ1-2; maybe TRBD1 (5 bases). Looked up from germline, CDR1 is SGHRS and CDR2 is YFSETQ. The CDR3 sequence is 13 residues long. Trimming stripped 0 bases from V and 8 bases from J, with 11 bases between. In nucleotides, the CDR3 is TGCGCCAGCAGCTTGGCGGGGGGTTTCGGCTACACCTTC. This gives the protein CASSLAGGFGYTF.

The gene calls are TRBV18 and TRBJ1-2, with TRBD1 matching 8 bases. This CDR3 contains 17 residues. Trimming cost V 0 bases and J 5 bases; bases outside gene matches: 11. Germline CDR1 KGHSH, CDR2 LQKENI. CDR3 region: CASSPPDQGAALYGYTF. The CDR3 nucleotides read TGTGCCAGCTCACCACCGGATCAGGGGGCGGCTCTGTATGGCTACACCTTC.

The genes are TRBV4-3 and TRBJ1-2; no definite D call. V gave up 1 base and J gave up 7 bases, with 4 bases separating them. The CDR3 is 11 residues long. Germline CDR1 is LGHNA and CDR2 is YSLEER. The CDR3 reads CASSQGSGYTF. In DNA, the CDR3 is TGCGCCAGCAGCCAAGGTTCTGGCTACACCTTC.